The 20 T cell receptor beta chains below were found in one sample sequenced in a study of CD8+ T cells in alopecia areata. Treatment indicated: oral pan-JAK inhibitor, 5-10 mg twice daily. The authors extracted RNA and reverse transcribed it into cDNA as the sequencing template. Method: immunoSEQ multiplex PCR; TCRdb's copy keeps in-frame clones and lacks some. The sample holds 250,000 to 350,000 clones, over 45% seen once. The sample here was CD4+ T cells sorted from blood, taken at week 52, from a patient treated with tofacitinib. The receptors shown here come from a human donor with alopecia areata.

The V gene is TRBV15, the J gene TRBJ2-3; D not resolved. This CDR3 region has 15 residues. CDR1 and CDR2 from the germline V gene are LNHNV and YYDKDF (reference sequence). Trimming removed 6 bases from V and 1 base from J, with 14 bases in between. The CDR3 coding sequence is TGTGCCACCAGGTATCTCGTGGATCGCACAGATACGCAGTATTTT. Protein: CATRYLVDRTDTQYF.

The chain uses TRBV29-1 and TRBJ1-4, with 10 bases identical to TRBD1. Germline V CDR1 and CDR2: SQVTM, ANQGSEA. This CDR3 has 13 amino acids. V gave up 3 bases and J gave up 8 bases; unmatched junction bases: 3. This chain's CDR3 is CSVDPGQGEKLFF. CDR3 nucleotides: TGCAGCGTTGATCCGGGACAGGGGGAAAAACTGTTTTTT.

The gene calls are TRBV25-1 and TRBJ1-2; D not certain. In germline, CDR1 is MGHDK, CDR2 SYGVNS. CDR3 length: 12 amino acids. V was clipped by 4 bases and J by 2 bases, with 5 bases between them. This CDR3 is CASSGGNYGYTF. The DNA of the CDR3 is TGTGCCAGCAGTGGAGGGAACTATGGCTACACCTTC.

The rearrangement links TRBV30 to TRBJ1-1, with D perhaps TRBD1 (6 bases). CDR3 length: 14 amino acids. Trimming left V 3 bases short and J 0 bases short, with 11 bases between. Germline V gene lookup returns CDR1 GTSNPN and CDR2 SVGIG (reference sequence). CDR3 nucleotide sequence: TGTGCCTGGAGCCCGACAGGTATGAACACTGAAGCTTTCTTT. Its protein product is CAWSPTGMNTEAFF.

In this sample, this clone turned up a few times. The CDR3, as DNA: TGTGCCAGCAGCCTCACAGATACGCAGTATTTT. Protein sequence: CASSLTDTQYF. This chain connects TRBV14 to TRBJ2-3; no clear D gene. The CDR3 has 11 residues. Germline CDR1 and CDR2: SGHDN and FVKESK. The V gene lost 4 bases and the J gene lost 2 bases, with 1 base spanning the gap.

The DNA for the CDR3 is TGTGCCAGCAGTTCGAGGTTCCAAGAGACCCAGTACTTC. Translating gives CASSSRFQETQYF. The chain combines TRBV7-3 with TRBJ2-5; D is unresolved. CDR3 length: 13 amino acids. V shed 6 bases and J shed 1 base, with 9 bases lying between them. Germline V gene sequence: CDR1 SGHTA, CDR2 FQGTGA.

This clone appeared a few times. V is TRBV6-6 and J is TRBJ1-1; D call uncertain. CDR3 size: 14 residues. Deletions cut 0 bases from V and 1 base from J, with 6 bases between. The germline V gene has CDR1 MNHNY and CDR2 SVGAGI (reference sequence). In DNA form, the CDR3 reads TGTGCCAGCAGTTACTCGGGCCGGAACACTGAAGCTTTCTTT. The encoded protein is CASSYSGRNTEAFF.

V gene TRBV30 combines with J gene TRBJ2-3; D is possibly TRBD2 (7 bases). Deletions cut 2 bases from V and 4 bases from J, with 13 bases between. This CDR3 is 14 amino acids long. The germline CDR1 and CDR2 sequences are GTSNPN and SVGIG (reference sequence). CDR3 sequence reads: CAWSSRGGSDTQYF. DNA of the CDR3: TGTGCCTGGAGTTCCCGCGGGGGCTCAGATACGCAGTATTTT.

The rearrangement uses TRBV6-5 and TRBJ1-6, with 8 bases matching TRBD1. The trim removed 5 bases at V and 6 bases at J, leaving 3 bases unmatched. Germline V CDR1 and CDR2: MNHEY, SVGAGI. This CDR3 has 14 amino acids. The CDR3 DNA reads TGTGCCAGCAGTGGACAGGGCCTTAATTCACCCCTCCACTTT. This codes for CASSGQGLNSPLHF.

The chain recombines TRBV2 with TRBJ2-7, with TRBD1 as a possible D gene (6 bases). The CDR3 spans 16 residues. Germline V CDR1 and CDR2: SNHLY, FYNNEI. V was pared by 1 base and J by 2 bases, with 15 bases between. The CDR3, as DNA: TGTGCCAGCAGTGAAGGACAGGACCATAAAACCTACGAGCAGTACTTC. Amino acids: CASSEGQDHKTYEQYF.

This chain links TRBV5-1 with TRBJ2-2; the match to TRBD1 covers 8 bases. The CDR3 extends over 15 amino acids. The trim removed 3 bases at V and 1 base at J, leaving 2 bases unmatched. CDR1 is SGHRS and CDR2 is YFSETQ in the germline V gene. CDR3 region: CASSWGTGNTGELFF. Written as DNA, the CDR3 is TGCGCCAGCAGCTGGGGGACAGGGAACACCGGGGAGCTGTTTTTT.

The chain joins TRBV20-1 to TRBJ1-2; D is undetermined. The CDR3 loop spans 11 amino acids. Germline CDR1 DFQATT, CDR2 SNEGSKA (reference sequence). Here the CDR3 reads CRSQRQDGYTF. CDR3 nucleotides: TGCAGATCCCAACGTCAGGATGGCTACACCTTC.

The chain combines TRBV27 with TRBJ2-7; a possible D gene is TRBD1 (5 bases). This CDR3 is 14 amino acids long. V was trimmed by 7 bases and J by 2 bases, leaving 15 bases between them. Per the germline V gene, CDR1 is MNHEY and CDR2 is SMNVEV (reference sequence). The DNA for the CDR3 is TGTGCCAGCACCCCCGCAGGGTTAGCCTACGAGCAGTACTTC. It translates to CASTPAGLAYEQYF.

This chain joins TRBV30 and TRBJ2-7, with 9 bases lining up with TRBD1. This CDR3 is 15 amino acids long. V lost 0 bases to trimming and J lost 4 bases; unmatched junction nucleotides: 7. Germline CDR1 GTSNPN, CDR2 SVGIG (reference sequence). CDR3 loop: CAWSVGTGKVYEQYF. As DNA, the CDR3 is TGTGCCTGGAGTGTTGGGACAGGGAAAGTTTACGAGCAGTACTTC.

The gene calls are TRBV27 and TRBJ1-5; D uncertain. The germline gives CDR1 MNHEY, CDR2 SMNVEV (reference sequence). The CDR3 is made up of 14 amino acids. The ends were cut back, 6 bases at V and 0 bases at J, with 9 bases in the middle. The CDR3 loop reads CASRPAISNQPQHF. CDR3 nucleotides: TGTGCCAGCAGGCCCGCCATTAGCAATCAGCCCCAGCATTTT.

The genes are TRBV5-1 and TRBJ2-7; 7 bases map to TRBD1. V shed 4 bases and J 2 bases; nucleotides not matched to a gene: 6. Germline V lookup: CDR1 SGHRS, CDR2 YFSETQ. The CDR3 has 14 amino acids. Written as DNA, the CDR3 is TGCGCCAGCAGCCCCCAAGGGACAGCCTACGAGCAGTACTTC. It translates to CASSPQGTAYEQYF.

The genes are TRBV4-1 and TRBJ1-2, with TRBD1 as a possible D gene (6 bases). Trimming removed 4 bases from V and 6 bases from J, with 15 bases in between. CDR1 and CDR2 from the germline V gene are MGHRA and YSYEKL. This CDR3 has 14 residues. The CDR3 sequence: CASSPRMGTNGYTF. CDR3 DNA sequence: TGCGCCAGCAGCCCCCGGATGGGGACAAATGGCTACACCTTC.

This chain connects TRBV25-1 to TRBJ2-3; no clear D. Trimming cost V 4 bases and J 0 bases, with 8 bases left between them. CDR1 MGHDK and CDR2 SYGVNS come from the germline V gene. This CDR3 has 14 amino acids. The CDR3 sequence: CASSVARSTDTQYF. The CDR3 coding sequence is TGTGCCAGCAGTGTCGCCAGGAGCACAGATACGCAGTATTTT.

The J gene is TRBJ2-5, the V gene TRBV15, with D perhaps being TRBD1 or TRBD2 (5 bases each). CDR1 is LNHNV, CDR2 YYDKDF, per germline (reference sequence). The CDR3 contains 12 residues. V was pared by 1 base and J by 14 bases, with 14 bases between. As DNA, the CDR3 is TGTGCCACCAGCAGAGGAGGGGAAATCTCCTACTTC. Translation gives CATSRGGEISYF.

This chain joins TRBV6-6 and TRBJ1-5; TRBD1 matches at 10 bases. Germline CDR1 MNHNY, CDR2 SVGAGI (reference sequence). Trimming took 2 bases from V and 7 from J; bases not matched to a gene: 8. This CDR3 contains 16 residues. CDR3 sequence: CASSYPTGGFGQPQHF. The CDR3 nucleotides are TGTGCCAGCAGTTACCCGACAGGGGGCTTTGGGCAGCCCCAGCATTTT.